The present entry profiles one T cell receptor beta chain with its context. The data were taken from a study of blood T cell repertoires in COVID-19. Sequencing used immunoSEQ multiplex PCR; TCRdb keeps in-frame clones, though not all of them. The repertoire holds a few hundred thousand clones, with around 85% as singletons. Germline V gives CDR1 LNHDA, CDR2 SQIVND (reference sequence). The CDR3 runs to 14 residues. V was shortened by 5 bases and J by 0 bases, with 8 bases between the two germline ends. The source of this sequence is a human donor in a cohort sampled during active COVID-19. Sequenced sample: peripheral blood. The J gene is TRBJ1-3, the V gene TRBV19; D gene uncertain. The CDR3 region has the DNA TGTGCCAGTAGTCGCCCAGGCTCTGGAAACACCATATATTTT. Residues: CASSRPGSGNTIYF.